This T cell receptor beta chain originates from a study of neurological immune-mediated disorders. Blood bank volunteers in Maryland, USA, served as healthy controls. CDR3 length: 16 amino acids. J gave up 5 bases and V 0 bases, and 6 bases lay outside the gene matches. Per the germline V gene, CDR1 is SGHRS and CDR2 is YFSETQ. On this clonotype itself: Its target is not known.

One entry per CDR3 protein, called by TCRdb with MiXCR from the 5' RACE reads. The sample lists about 48,000 distinct CDR3 sequences; 20% to 30% were seen once. Study-wide results and caveats: No CDR3 amino acid sequences recurred among expanded clones across subjects, suggesting private repertoires in all groups.

This receptor was taken from a woman aged 70-85 years in good health. Specimen: PBMCs. V is TRBV5-1 and J is TRBJ2-4; 9 bases are shared with TRBD1. CDR3 in amino acids: CASSLAGQGKENIQYF. In nucleotides, the CDR3 is TGCGCCAGCAGCTTGGCTGGACAGGGGAAAGAAAACATTCAGTACTTC.